This passage covers 16 T cell receptor beta chains from one sample sequenced in a study of T-cell memory formation after mild COVID-19. MiXCR was run by TCRdb on the 5' RACE reads, yielding one entry per CDR3 protein. The table lists about 470,000 distinct CDR3 sequences, about 20% of them singletons. The sequenced sample was PBMCs or a T cell subset sorted from them (not recorded which). These receptors were taken from an adult woman who had mild COVID-19 (a few samples of this study predate the infection). Cell type and time point are not known.

Ten or more counts support this clonotype. V and J are TRBV12-3 or TRBV12-4 and TRBJ1-2; the D gene is possibly TRBD1 (6 bases). CDR3 size: 15 residues. The V gene lost 6 bases and the J gene lost 4 bases, with 18 bases spanning the gap. Written as DNA, the CDR3 is TGTGCCAGCAGGGGATCGGCAGGGGTTGGCTATGGCTACACCTTC. It encodes CASRGSAGVGYGYTF.

The chain has TRBV5-1 and TRBJ1-1; D is unclear. The CDR3 is 13 amino acids. The V gene lost 1 base and the J gene lost 3 bases, with 7 bases spanning the gap. The V gene's germline CDR1 is SGHRS and CDR2 YFSETQ. In DNA, the CDR3 is TGCGCCAGCAGCTTGATCGGGGACACTGAAGCTTTCTTT. Translation gives CASSLIGDTEAFF.

This clonotype was observed many times. V and J are TRBV5-1 and TRBJ1-1; D is possibly TRBD1 (5 bases). CDR1 and CDR2 from the germline V gene are SGHRS and YFSETQ. V lost 4 bases and J lost 1, with 14 bases in between. The CDR3 is made up of 15 amino acids. CDR3 DNA: TGCGCCAGCAGCCCCGGACACGGGGAGAACACTGAAGCTTTCTTT. This gives the protein CASSPGHGENTEAFF.

Only a few counts were recorded for this clonotype. This chain connects TRBV4-1 to TRBJ2-1; 8 bases are a match to TRBD1. CDR3 length: 15 residues. Unmatched junction bases numbered 7, after V lost 5 bases and J lost 4 bases. Per germline, CDR1 MGHRA and CDR2 YSYEKL. The CDR3 is CASSFGRGQYNEQFF. CDR3 nucleotides: TGCGCCAGCAGCTTCGGCAGGGGGCAATACAATGAGCAGTTCTTC.

The genes are TRBV29-1 and TRBJ1-1; D might be TRBD1 (6 bases). Trimming left V 0 bases short and J 10 bases short, with 21 bases between. This CDR3 comprises 15 residues. Germline V gives CDR1 SQVTM, CDR2 ANQGSEA. CDR3 protein: CSVEDQGGRGRRAFF. The CDR3 DNA sequence: TGCAGCGTTGAAGATCAAGGGGGAAGGGGAAGAAGAGCTTTCTTT.

This chain uses TRBV30 with TRBJ1-5, with 8 bases matching TRBD1. Germline V gene lookup returns CDR1 GTSNPN and CDR2 SVGIG (reference sequence). The CDR3 totals 14 residues. Trimming cost V 0 bases and J 7 bases; bases outside gene matches: 5. The CDR3 DNA reads as TGTGCCTGGAGTGTTCAACAGGGGGACCAGCCCCAGCATTTT. Protein product: CAWSVQQGDQPQHF.

This clonotype has only a few counts. The rearrangement links TRBV20-1 to TRBJ1-1, with D uncertain. The CDR3 contains 10 residues. With 3 bases removed from V and 8 bases from J, the gap between germline ends came to 7 bases. The germline V gene has CDR1 DFQATT and CDR2 SNEGSKA (reference sequence). Written as DNA, the CDR3 is TGCAGTGCTAGCCGGATAGAAGCTTTCTTT. Translating gives CSASRIEAFF.

This clonotype has ten or more counts. V and J are TRBV24-1 and TRBJ2-1, with D possibly TRBD1 on 6 matching bases. Germline V CDR1 and CDR2: KGHDR, SFDVKD. Trimming pared 2 bases from V and 4 bases from J, leaving 8 bases between. The CDR3 covers 14 residues. DNA of the CDR3: TGTGCCACCAGTGATTCGAGGGGGTACAATGAGCAGTTCTTC. Protein sequence: CATSDSRGYNEQFF.

This chain connects TRBV12-5 to TRBJ1-2; unclear D gene. The CDR3 extends over 13 amino acids. CDR1 and CDR2 from the germline V gene are LGHNT and FRNRAP. Trimming shortened V by 2 bases and J by 4 bases, and 8 bases separated the two germline ends. This chain's CDR3 is CASGLRPLYGYTF. DNA of the CDR3: TGTGCTAGTGGTTTGAGGCCTCTCTATGGCTACACCTTC.

In its sample, this clonotype was seen many times. The chain couples TRBV24-1 to TRBJ2-1; 15 bases match TRBD2. The CDR3 length is 18 residues. J gave up 6 bases and V 4 bases, and 9 bases lay outside the gene matches. Germline V gives CDR1 KGHDR, CDR2 SFDVKD. The DNA of the CDR3 is TGTGCCACCAGTGACACCGGGACTAGCGGGAGGATGGGCAATGAGCAGTTCTTC. Its translation is CATSDTGTSGRMGNEQFF.

J is TRBJ1-5 and V is TRBV12-3 or TRBV12-4; D is unclear. The CDR3 length is 16 residues. Deletions cut 6 bases from V and 2 bases from J, with 17 bases between. CDR3 sequence: CASSTEVAAGNQPQHF. The DNA of the CDR3 is TGTGCCAGCAGCACGGAGGTGGCAGCGGGCAATCAGCCCCAGCATTTT.

This clonotype was found a few times. The gene calls are TRBV29-1 and TRBJ1-2; D remains ambiguous. CDR3 length: 11 amino acids. Germline V gene sequence: CDR1 SQVTM, CDR2 ANQGSEA. Trimming stripped 4 bases from V and 8 bases from J, with 11 bases between. The CDR3 bases are TGCAGCGTTGGCCCCCAAATAGGCTACACCTTC. This translates into CSVGPQIGYTF.

This clonotype was seen a few times. The rearrangement links TRBV5-1 to TRBJ2-5, with TRBD1 as a possible D gene (5 bases). This CDR3 spans 15 amino acids. V was cut by 4 bases and J by 5 bases, with 18 bases left in between. CDR1 and CDR2 from the germline V gene are SGHRS and YFSETQ. CDR3 DNA: TGCGCCAGCAGCGACGACACAGGACGTCAGGAGACCCAGTACTTC. Translation gives CASSDDTGRQETQYF.

This clonotype turned up a few times. V is TRBV7-9 and J is TRBJ2-7; D is ambiguous. This CDR3 is built from 12 residues. Looked up from germline, CDR1 is SEHNR and CDR2 is FQNEAQ (reference sequence). V lost 5 bases and J 2 bases, leaving 7 bases between the germline ends. The chain's CDR3 is CASSARAYEQYF. The CDR3 nucleotides are TGTGCCAGCAGCGCCCGTGCCTACGAGCAGTACTTC.

The chain uses TRBV4-1 and TRBJ2-2; 8 bases match TRBD2. Germline values: CDR1 MGHRA, CDR2 YSYEKL. The CDR3 runs 17 residues. V trimming: 6 bases; J trimming: 0 bases; junction bases outside the gene matches: 9. CDR3 nucleotide sequence: TGCGCCAGCAGTCCGGCCGGCGGGGGGTCGAACACCGGGGAGCTGTTTTTT. Protein product: CASSPAGGGSNTGELFF.

The chain couples TRBV2 to TRBJ1-3; TRBD1 is a possible D gene (6 bases). The CDR3 is 16 amino acids. The germline V gene encodes CDR1 SNHLY and CDR2 FYNNEI. V lost 2 bases and J lost 4, with 15 bases in between. The CDR3 DNA sequence: TGTGCCAGCAGTGAATTTTTGACAGGAGCAGGAAACACCATATATTTT. Translated: CASSEFLTGAGNTIYF.